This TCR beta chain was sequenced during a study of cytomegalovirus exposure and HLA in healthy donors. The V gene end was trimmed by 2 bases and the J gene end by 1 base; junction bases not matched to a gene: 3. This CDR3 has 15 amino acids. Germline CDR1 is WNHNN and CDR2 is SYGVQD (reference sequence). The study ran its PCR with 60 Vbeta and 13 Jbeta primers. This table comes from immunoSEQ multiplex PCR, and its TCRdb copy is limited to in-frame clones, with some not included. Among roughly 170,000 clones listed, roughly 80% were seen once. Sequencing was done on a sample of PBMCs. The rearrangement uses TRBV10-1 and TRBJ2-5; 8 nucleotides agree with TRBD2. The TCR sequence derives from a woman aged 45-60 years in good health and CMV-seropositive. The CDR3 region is CASSEGLATQETQYF. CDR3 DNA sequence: TGCGCCAGCAGTGAGGGACTAGCAACCCAAGAGACCCAGTACTTC.